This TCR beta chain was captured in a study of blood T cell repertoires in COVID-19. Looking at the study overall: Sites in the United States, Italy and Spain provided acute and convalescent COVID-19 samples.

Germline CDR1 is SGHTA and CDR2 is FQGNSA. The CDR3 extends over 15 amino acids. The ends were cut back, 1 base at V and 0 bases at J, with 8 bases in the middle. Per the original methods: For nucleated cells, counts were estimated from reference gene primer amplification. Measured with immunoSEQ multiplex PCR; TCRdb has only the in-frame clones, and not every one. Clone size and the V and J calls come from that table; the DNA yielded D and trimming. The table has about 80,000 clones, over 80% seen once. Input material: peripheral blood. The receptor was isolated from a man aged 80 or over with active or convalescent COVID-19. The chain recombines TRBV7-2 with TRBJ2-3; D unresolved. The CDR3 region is CASSLDLVSTDTQYF. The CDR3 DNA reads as TGTGCCAGCAGCTTAGATCTAGTCAGCACAGATACGCAGTATTTT.